These 9 T cell receptor beta chains were sequenced from one sample in a study of T cells after yellow fever vaccination. TCRdb ran MiXCR on the 5' RACE reads and lists one entry per CDR3 protein. This table has around 250,000 distinct CDR3 sequences, 6.9% appearing once. The sequencing used CD4+ T cells sorted from PBMCs, collected 15 days after the yellow fever booster vaccination. These receptors all come from a man aged 30 to 39 who received the YFV17D yellow fever vaccine.

CDR3 loop: CASSPRDWVSTDTQYF. The CDR3 DNA reads TGTGCCAGCAGTCCCCGGGACTGGGTGTCCACAGATACGCAGTATTTT. The chain uses TRBV27 and TRBJ2-3, with D perhaps matching TRBD2 (6 bases). Trimming pared 5 bases from V and 2 bases from J, leaving 17 bases between. The CDR3 contains 16 residues. CDR1 and CDR2 from the germline V gene are MNHEY and SMNVEV (reference sequence).

The table lists this clonotype with many counts. The rearrangement links TRBV5-5 to TRBJ2-7; D may be TRBD2 (6 bases). In germline, CDR1 is SGHKS, CDR2 YYEKEE (reference sequence). The V end lost 2 bases, the J end lost 3 bases, and 15 bases lay between the germline ends. This CDR3 region has 15 residues. The CDR3, as DNA: TGTGCCAGCAGCTTACGAGCGGGTATCGGCTACGAGCAGTACTTC. Translation gives CASSLRAGIGYEQYF.

The V gene is TRBV6-2 or TRBV6-3, the J gene TRBJ2-7, with 7 bases fitting TRBD2. Germline V CDR1 and CDR2: MNHEY, SVGEGT. Trimming cost V 8 bases and J 2 bases; bases outside gene matches: 9. The CDR3 has 14 residues. The CDR3 region is CASLTTGGTYEQYF. CDR3 nucleotide sequence: TGTGCCAGCTTGACTACGGGAGGAACCTACGAGCAGTACTTC.

This clonotype was recorded a few times. This rearrangement joins TRBV7-2 to TRBJ1-5; D unresolved. The germline V gene encodes CDR1 SGHTA and CDR2 FQGNSA. The V gene lost 0 bases and the J gene lost 5 bases, with 8 bases spanning the gap. This CDR3 has 14 residues. The CDR3 DNA reads TGTGCCAGCAGCTTAGCAGGGAGATATCAGCCCCAGCATTTT. This gives the protein CASSLAGRYQPQHF.

The chain employs TRBV7-2 and TRBJ2-1; D ambiguous. Germline-derived CDR1 and CDR2 are SGHTA and FQGNSA. The CDR3 totals 11 residues. V was pared by 5 bases and J by 15 bases, with 14 bases between. The CDR3 is CASSPTGTWFF. The CDR3, as DNA: TGTGCCAGCAGCCCAACGGGTACGTGGTTCTTC.

A few counts support this clonotype. The V call is TRBV20-1, the J call TRBJ2-5, with 7 bases fitting TRBD2. Per the germline V gene, CDR1 is DFQATT and CDR2 is SNEGSKA (reference sequence). The CDR3 totals 13 residues. V shed 5 bases and J 2 bases; nucleotides not matched to a gene: 5. The CDR3 bases are TGCAGTGCTGACCCCGGGGGGCAAGAGACCCAGTACTTC. This codes for CSADPGGQETQYF.

This clonotype was detected only a few times. The chain joins TRBV5-6 to TRBJ2-7, with TRBD2 matching 7 bases. CDR1 and CDR2 (germline): SGHDT, YYEEEE. This CDR3 region has 14 residues. J gave up 4 bases and V 6 bases, and 10 bases lay outside the gene matches. CDR3 residues: CASTRGEGTYEQYF. In DNA, the CDR3 is TGTGCCAGCACTCGCGGGGAGGGCACATACGAGCAGTACTTC.

The genes are TRBV12-3 or TRBV12-4 and TRBJ2-2; the D is unclear. V was cut by 5 bases and J by 3 bases, with 10 bases left in between. The CDR3 is 14 residues long. The CDR3, as DNA: TGTGCCAGCAGTCGCGATGGCGACACCGGGGAGCTGTTTTTT. This gives the protein CASSRDGDTGELFF.

On this clonotype itself: One junction end disagrees with the germline gene, perhaps due to a read error. The J gene is TRBJ2-1, the V gene TRBV20-1, with 12 bases fitting TRBD2. This CDR3 region has 16 residues. The germline gives CDR1 DFQATT, CDR2 SNEGSKA (reference sequence). The CDR3 spells CCASPPSGRAANEQFF. CDR3 bases: TGCTGTGCTAGCCCGCCTAGCGGGAGGGCGGCAAATGAGCAGTTCTTC.